Each of the 20 T cell receptor beta chains below was sequenced from the same sample in a study of T-cell reconstitution after alpha-beta-depleted transplantation in children. As it was prepared, the TCRbeta library received unique molecular identifiers. TCRdb redid the calling of the PCR reads with MiXCR, one entry per CDR3 protein. The table has some 140,000 distinct CDR3 sequences, roughly 9.7% seen once. The sample in question was PBMCs, mostly from graft donor cells, obtained 180 days after TCRalphabeta/CD19-depleted stem cell transplant. Receptors originate from a girl younger than two who had a stem cell transplant for combined immunodeficiency, so the T cells may come from the graft donor.

This chain links TRBV15 with TRBJ2-7; TRBD1 is a possible D gene (5 bases). Trimming cost V 1 base and J 2 bases, with 9 bases left between them. The CDR3 loop spans 14 amino acids. From germline, CDR1 is LNHNV and CDR2 YYDKDF (reference sequence). The CDR3 protein is CATSRVSTAYEQYF. The CDR3 nucleotides are TGTGCCACCAGCAGAGTCTCGACAGCCTACGAGCAGTACTTC.

The V and J genes are TRBV7-2 and TRBJ1-5, with 9 bases that match TRBD1. The V segment lost 5 bases and the J segment 6 bases; nucleotides outside the gene matches: 8. Germline CDR1 is SGHTA and CDR2 is FQGNSA. This CDR3 region has 15 residues. The CDR3 DNA follows: TGTGCCAGCAGCATGGACAGGGGATCCGGTCAGCCCCAGCATTTT. Its translation is CASSMDRGSGQPQHF.

This sequence joins TRBV20-1 and TRBJ2-1, with TRBD2 identical over 9 bases. Germline CDR1 reads DFQATT; CDR2 reads SNEGSKA (reference sequence). V lost 2 bases and J lost 0; bases outside the gene matches: 5. The CDR3 contains 16 residues. The CDR3 is CSARKLAGVSYNEQFF. For the CDR3, the DNA is TGCAGTGCTAGAAAACTAGCGGGCGTCTCCTACAATGAGCAGTTCTTC.

This clonotype was picked up many times. The chain links TRBV10-3 to TRBJ2-2; D possibly matches TRBD1 or TRBD2 (5 bases each). The CDR3 is 16 residues long. Germline V gene lookup returns CDR1 ENHRY and CDR2 SYGVKD. The V and J ends lost 2 bases and 8 bases respectively, with 18 bases between them. The CDR3 DNA follows: TGTGCCATCAGTGAGGGGGACGGGGCTACGATTGGGGAGCTGTTTTTT. It is translated as CAISEGDGATIGELFF.

This clonotype was picked up a small number of times. This chain connects TRBV20-1 to TRBJ2-1; D may correspond to TRBD1 or TRBD2 (6 bases each). Germline CDR1 and CDR2: DFQATT and SNEGSKA (reference sequence). This CDR3 contains 14 residues. V was shortened by 4 bases and J by 6 bases, with 16 bases between the two germline ends. This chain's CDR3 is CSATRGGRLNEQFF. DNA for the CDR3: TGCAGTGCTACCCGAGGGGGGAGGCTCAATGAGCAGTTCTTC.

This clonotype was counted many times. The V and J genes are TRBV5-1 and TRBJ2-2, with D possibly being TRBD1 (6 bases). CDR3 length equals 17 residues. Per the germline V gene, CDR1 is SGHRS and CDR2 is YFSETQ. V shed 3 bases and J shed 2 bases, with 17 bases lying between them. The CDR3 is CASSSGPQGRNTGELFF. CDR3 nucleotide sequence: TGCGCCAGCAGCTCGGGACCTCAGGGGAGAAACACCGGGGAGCTGTTTTTT.

The genes are TRBV20-1 and TRBJ1-1, with 11 bases fitting TRBD1. CDR3 length: 16 amino acids. Per the germline V gene, CDR1 is DFQATT and CDR2 is SNEGSKA (reference sequence). Trimming removed 0 bases from V and 10 bases from J; junction bases left unmatched: 13. The DNA for the CDR3 is TGCAGTGCTAGAGATGAGCTCTTGGGACAGGGGGACGTAGCTTTCTTT. This encodes CSARDELLGQGDVAFF.

This clonotype was counted at least ten times. The chain recombines TRBV7-2 with TRBJ2-7; no clear D gene. The CDR3 covers 13 residues. Per germline, CDR1 SGHTA and CDR2 FQGNSA. The germline V and J ends were trimmed by 4 bases and 4 bases, with 11 bases remaining between them. The CDR3 region is CASSSPTLYEQYF. CDR3 in DNA: TGTGCCAGCAGCTCTCCGACATTATACGAGCAGTACTTC.

This clonotype is a singleton in its sample. The gene calls are TRBV20-1 and TRBJ2-1; 9 bases fit TRBD2. The junction had 5 bases not matched to a gene; V was cut back by 0 bases and J by 5 bases. CDR1 is DFQATT, CDR2 SNEGSKA, per germline (reference sequence). CDR3 length: 15 amino acids. CDR3 sequence reads: CSARDRLAVDNEQFF. CDR3 in DNA: TGCAGTGCTAGAGATCGACTAGCGGTTGACAATGAGCAGTTCTTC.

This clonotype was recorded a few times. The chain employs TRBV5-6 and TRBJ2-2, with no clear D. Trimming left V 1 base short and J 0 bases short, with 10 bases between. The germline CDR1 and CDR2 sequences are SGHDT and YYEEEE. The CDR3 runs to 16 residues. For the CDR3, the DNA is TGTGCCAGCAGCTTGTCTATTGGGGCGAACACCGGGGAGCTGTTTTTT. Its protein product is CASSLSIGANTGELFF.

Many counts were recorded for this clonotype. This chain uses TRBV20-1 with TRBJ2-2; D gene unclear. Trimming stripped 6 bases from V and 6 bases from J, with 8 bases between. This CDR3 is built from 11 residues. The germline V gene encodes CDR1 DFQATT and CDR2 SNEGSKA (reference sequence). CDR3 loop: CSAPRAGELFF. CDR3 DNA sequence: TGCAGTGCCCCCCGAGCCGGGGAGCTGTTTTTT.

In its sample, this clonotype was seen many times. The chain uses TRBV28 and TRBJ1-5; 9 nucleotides align to TRBD1. Trimming at V came to 1 base and at J to 2 bases, leaving 6 bases not matched to a gene. Looked up from germline, CDR1 is MDHEN and CDR2 is SYDVKM. The CDR3 is 17 amino acids. The CDR3 nucleotides are TGTGCCAGCAGTTTATACAGGGGGCGGAGAGGCAATCAGCCCCAGCATTTT. Its translation: CASSLYRGRRGNQPQHF.

This clonotype was counted at least ten times. This chain connects TRBV29-1 to TRBJ2-3; no definite D call. The CDR3 runs to 15 residues. The germline V gene has CDR1 SQVTM and CDR2 ANQGSEA. V lost 6 bases and J lost 2, with 18 bases in between. CDR3 amino acids: CSVLNLDAFTDTQYF. CDR3 sequence (DNA): TGCAGCGTATTAAACTTGGACGCCTTCACAGATACGCAGTATTTT.

This clonotype was detected only a few times. The rearrangement links TRBV11-3 to TRBJ2-1; 9 positions match TRBD1. The V gene's germline CDR1 is SGHNT and CDR2 YENEEA. The CDR3 runs to 16 residues. The J segment lost 2 bases and the V segment lost 5 bases, leaving 7 bases of the junction unmatched. Here the CDR3 DNA reads TGTGCCAGCAGCCCACTGGGACAGGGCCCCTACAATGAGCAGTTCTTC. The encoded protein is CASSPLGQGPYNEQFF.

This clonotype was seen more than once but under ten times. The CDR3 loop reads CASSFSGGREAFF. In DNA, the CDR3 is TGTGCCAGCAGTTTCAGCGGGGGGAGAGAAGCTTTCTTT. The gene calls are TRBV12-3 or TRBV12-4 and TRBJ1-1, with a possible D match to TRBD1 (5 bases). Trimming shortened V by 3 bases and J by 8 bases, and 13 bases separated the two germline ends. This CDR3 comprises 13 residues.

This clonotype was seen a handful of times. This sequence joins TRBV4-2 and TRBJ1-1; TRBD1 matches at 7 bases. Per germline, CDR1 LGHNA and CDR2 YNFKEQ. Germline trimming cut 4 bases from V and 4 bases from J; bases unmatched to any gene: 15. This CDR3 is built from 17 residues. Here the CDR3 reads CASSRYRDSLTGTEAFF. DNA for the CDR3: TGTGCCAGCAGCCGTTACCGGGACAGTTTAACGGGCACTGAAGCTTTCTTT.

This clonotype has a handful of counts. J is TRBJ2-7 and V is TRBV18, with D possibly TRBD1 on 6 matching bases. Looked up from germline, CDR1 is KGHSH and CDR2 is LQKENI. There are 13 residues in the CDR3. V shed 6 bases and J shed 3 bases, with 12 bases lying between them. DNA of the CDR3: TGTGCCAGCTCCCGCGGACAGCTCTACGAGCAGTACTTC. The encoded protein is CASSRGQLYEQYF.

This clonotype has more than one count but fewer than ten. The CDR3 coding sequence is TGTGCCAGCAGCCTTAGACTAGCGCAAGAGACCCAGTACTTC. Translated, it gives CASSLRLAQETQYF. The V gene is TRBV14, the J gene TRBJ2-5; 8 bases are a match to TRBD2. The germline V gene has CDR1 SGHDN and CDR2 FVKESK. CDR3 length: 14 residues. After removal of 4 bases from V and 2 bases from J, the junction contained 3 bases not matched to a gene.

Ten or more counts support this clonotype. The chain uses TRBV18 and TRBJ2-2, with 10 bases identical to TRBD1. The CDR3 is made up of 18 amino acids. The germline V gene encodes CDR1 KGHSH and CDR2 LQKENI. J lost 3 bases, V lost 4 bases, and 11 bases had no gene match. The CDR3 sequence is CASSLMISGTGDTGELFF. In DNA, the CDR3 is TGTGCCAGCTCACTAATGATCTCCGGGACAGGGGACACCGGGGAGCTGTTTTTT.

The chain carries TRBV5-1 and TRBJ1-4; the D gene is possibly TRBD1 (5 bases). Germline-derived CDR1 and CDR2 are SGHRS and YFSETQ. Trimming removed 1 base from V and 4 bases from J, with 5 bases in between. The CDR3 is made up of 13 amino acids. As DNA, the CDR3 is TGCGCCAGCAGCTTGAGGGGTAATGAAAAACTGTTTTTT. Translated, it gives CASSLRGNEKLFF.